This is a list of T cell receptor beta chains from one sample in a study of beta chain features in type 1 diabetes. Only in-frame clones appear in the TCRdb table, and some are missing; sequencing was by immunoSEQ multiplex PCR. The sample has under 150,000 clones, 6.9% seen once; the top ten hold about 1.3%. Sequenced material: central memory CD4+ T cells from blood. The receptor set was obtained from a woman aged 25 to 39 in good health. Each CDR3 is given with its conserved first and last residue. D genes are given only for firm matches. Where a row states a size, it is once, few, many or the class of an expanded clone; other rows omit it.

abundance,d_gene,v_gene,j_gene,CDR3aa,CDR3nt
many,TRBD1,TRBV11-2,TRBJ2-1,CASRLTGTGGNEQFF,TGTGCCAGCAGACTCACCGGGACAGGGGGAAATGAGCAGTTCTTC
NA,TRBD2,TRBV5-4,TRBJ2-7,CASSSSSGGAYEQYF,TGTGCCAGCAGCTCTTCCTCGGGAGGCGCCTACGAGCAGTACTTC
NA,NA,TRBV5-6,TRBJ2-3,CASTLDSSSDTQYF,TGTGCCAGTACCCTCGACAGTTCCTCAGATACGCAGTATTTT
few,NA,TRBV7-3,TRBJ1-1,CASSLTGQTMNTEAFF,TGTGCCAGCAGCTTAACCGGACAAACAATGAACACTGAAGCTTTCTTT
few,TRBD1,TRBV15,TRBJ2-3,CATSERTGIGDTQYF,TGTGCCACCAGCGAACGGACAGGGATCGGGGATACGCAGTATTTT
NA,NA,TRBV6-4,TRBJ2-4,CASSEQGGKNIQYF,TGTGCCAGCAGTGAGCAGGGTGGCAAAAACATTCAGTACTTC
few,TRBD2,TRBV6-6,TRBJ2-1,CASRRTLAGGSDEQFF,TGTGCCAGCAGACGGACCTTAGCGGGAGGTTCGGATGAGCAGTTCTTC
NA,NA,TRBV7-9,TRBJ2-2,CASGGVGTGELFF,TGTGCCAGCGGCGGAGTAGGCACCGGGGAGCTGTTTTTT
NA,NA,TRBV10-3,TRBJ1-1,CAISGFQIDMNTEAFF,TGTGCCATCAGTGGTTTCCAGATAGACATGAACACTGAAGCTTTCTTT
few,NA,TRBV19,TRBJ2-7,CASSIPGTNSYEQYF,TGTGCCAGTAGTATACCCGGGACAAACTCCTACGAGCAGTACTTC
few,TRBD1,TRBV5-1,TRBJ2-5,CASSSGQGARETQYF,TGCGCCAGCAGCTCGGGACAGGGGGCGCGGGAGACCCAGTACTTC
NA,NA,TRBV7-7,TRBJ2-5,CASSSPFAGKAETQYF,TGTGCTAGCAGTTCCCCATTCGCAGGCAAGGCGGAGACCCAGTACTTC
NA,NA,TRBV7-2,TRBJ2-6,CASSFMGGSGANVLTF,TGTGCCAGCAGCTTCATGGGAGGTTCTGGGGCCAACGTCCTGACTTTC
many,NA,TRBV10-3,TRBJ2-5,CAISDPRLQETQYF,TGTGCCATCAGTGACCCCCGGTTACAAGAGACCCAGTACTTC
NA,NA,TRBV4-2,TRBJ2-5,CASSQVGAEPQETQYF,TGTGCCAGCAGCCAAGTAGGCGCGGAACCCCAAGAGACCCAGTACTTC
many,NA,TRBV14,TRBJ2-7,CASSQANRQYF,TGTGCCAGCAGCCAAGCGAACAGGCAGTACTTC
few,NA,TRBV7-9,TRBJ1-2,CASSLSANYGYTF,TGTGCCAGCAGCTTGTCAGCGAACTATGGCTACACCTTC
few,TRBD1,TRBV15,TRBJ2-7,CATSRDVLGTGVAEQYF,TGTGCCACCAGCAGAGATGTGTTGGGGACAGGGGTGGCGGAGCAGTACTTC
once,NA,TRBV7-2,TRBJ1-1,CASSPSGGNTEAFF,TGTGCCAGCAGCCCTAGCGGCGGGAACACTGAAGCTTTCTTT
few,TRBD2,TRBV19,TRBJ2-1,CASSIGSGREQYNEQFF,TGTGCCAGTAGTATCGGTAGCGGGAGGGAACAATACAATGAGCAGTTCTTC
few,TRBD1,TRBV30,TRBJ2-7,CASSPGQDEQYF,TGTGCCAGCAGCCCGGGACAGGACGAGCAGTACTTC
NA,TRBD1,TRBV7-9,TRBJ1-1,CASSLALDRGPEAFF,TGTGCCAGCAGCTTAGCGTTGGACAGGGGGCCTGAAGCTTTCTTT
few,TRBD1,TRBV18,TRBJ2-5,CASSPGQGSTGETQYF,TGTGCCAGCTCACCAGGACAGGGGTCGACGGGTGAGACCCAGTACTTC
few,TRBD1,TRBV7-2,TRBJ2-1,CASSLAGTGRNEQFF,TGTGCCAGCAGCTTAGCCGGGACAGGGCGGAATGAGCAGTTCTTC
NA,NA,TRBV14,TRBJ2-7,CASSQNFGGHEQYF,TGTGCCAGCAGCCAGAATTTCGGAGGGCACGAGCAGTACTTC
many,NA,TRBV29-1,TRBJ2-2,CSVEKVSATGELFF,TGCAGCGTTGAAAAGGTTAGCGCCACCGGGGAGCTGTTTTTT
NA,NA,TRBV9,TRBJ1-3,CASSLSSTGAGNTIYF,TGTGCCAGCAGCCTATCCTCGACTGGAGCTGGAAACACCATATATTTT
few,NA,TRBV7-6,TRBJ2-7,CASSLPGGEQYF,TGTGCCAGCAGCTTACCCGGAGGAGAGCAGTACTTC
many,TRBD2,TRBV4-2,TRBJ2-3,CASSPPWQAGEEDTQYF,TGTGCCAGCAGCCCACCCTGGCAAGCGGGAGAGGAAGATACGCAGTATTTT
many,TRBD2,TRBV9,TRBJ2-1,CASSTRLAANEQFF,TGTGCCAGCAGCACCCGACTAGCGGCCAATGAGCAGTTCTTC
NA,TRBD1,TRBV18,TRBJ1-5,CASSPRGTVLGPQHF,TGTGCCAGCTCACCACGCGGGACAGTCCTCGGGCCCCAGCATTTT
NA,NA,TRBV18,TRBJ2-1,CASSSSRRGADNEQFF,TGTGCCAGCTCATCCAGCCGTAGGGGCGCGGACAATGAGCAGTTCTTC
NA,NA,TRBV30,TRBJ1-2,CAWRNRGYGYTF,TGTGCCTGGAGAAATAGGGGCTATGGCTACACCTTC
few,NA,TRBV19,TRBJ2-5,CASSVFPGTHQETQYF,TGTGCCAGTAGTGTATTCCCCGGGACTCATCAAGAGACCCAGTACTTC
NA,NA,TRBV7-2,TRBJ1-1,CASSFMGVNTEAFF,TGTGCCAGCAGCTTTATGGGCGTGAACACTGAAGCTTTCTTT
NA,NA,TRBV2,TRBJ1-2,CASSEASRTAGYTF,TGTGCCAGCAGTGAAGCGTCCAGGACAGCTGGCTACACCTTC
NA,NA,TRBV30,TRBJ2-5,CAWSVRRTPRGTQYF,TGTGCCTGGAGTGTAAGGCGGACACCCCGAGGGACCCAGTACTTC
few,TRBD1,TRBV5-4,TRBJ2-7,CASSLGVGTGIHEQYF,TGTGCCAGCAGCTTGGGGGTAGGGACAGGGATCCACGAGCAGTACTTC
few,NA,TRBV2,TRBJ1-1,CASSYGRGRDTEAFF,TGTGCCAGCTCATACGGGAGGGGAAGGGACACTGAAGCTTTCTTT
many,TRBD1,TRBV30,TRBJ2-7,CAWSVQGIREQYF,TGTGCCTGGAGTGTACAGGGGATTAGGGAGCAGTACTTC
few,NA,TRBV18,TRBJ1-5,CASQPDRPDQPQHF,TGTGCCAGCCAACCCGACAGGCCGGATCAGCCCCAGCATTTT
NA,TRBD1,TRBV19,TRBJ2-1,CASSTGQGRFGEQFF,TGTGCCAGTAGTACTGGACAGGGGCGTTTCGGTGAGCAGTTCTTC
few,TRBD1,TRBV18,TRBJ2-5,CASSPPGQGMETQYF,TGTGCCAGCTCACCACCGGGACAGGGGATGGAGACCCAGTACTTC
many,TRBD2,TRBV7-9,TRBJ2-5,CASSLGGSVQETQYF,TGTGCCAGCAGTTTGGGCGGGAGTGTCCAAGAGACCCAGTACTTC
few,NA,TRBV2,TRBJ1-6,CASSEALGSSPLHF,TGTGCCAGCAGTGAAGCGCTCGGGTCTTCACCCCTCCACTTT
few,NA,TRBV5-1,TRBJ2-2,CASSEGVNTGELFF,TGCGCCAGCAGCGAGGGTGTAAACACCGGGGAGCTGTTTTTT
few,TRBD1,TRBV7-2,TRBJ1-1,CASSLVSTGETEAFF,TGTGCCAGCAGCTTGGTCTCTACAGGGGAGACTGAAGCTTTCTTT
many,NA,TRBV4-1,TRBJ2-6,CASSQARNSGANVLTF,TGCGCCAGCAGCCAAGCGCGGAACTCTGGGGCCAACGTCCTGACTTTC
NA,TRBD1,TRBV19,TRBJ1-5,CASNGDRLSQPQHF,TGTGCCAGTAATGGGGACAGGTTGAGTCAGCCCCAGCATTTT
few,TRBD2,TRBV28,TRBJ2-1,CASSGSGLADSGNEQFF,TGTGCCAGCAGTGGGTCGGGACTAGCGGACTCGGGAAATGAGCAGTTCTTC
NA,TRBD1,TRBV15,TRBJ1-5,CATSRPQKTGYSNQPQHF,TGTGCCACCAGCAGGCCCCAAAAGACAGGGTATAGCAATCAGCCCCAGCATTTT
few,TRBD2,TRBV7-8,TRBJ2-7,CATHRLAGGLREQYF,TGTGCCACCCATCGACTAGCGGGAGGGCTTCGGGAGCAGTACTTC
few,NA,TRBV11-2,TRBJ1-1,CASSLQLTGNTEAFF,TGTGCCAGCAGCTTACAACTGACAGGGAACACTGAAGCTTTCTTT